This T cell receptor beta chain is from a study of blood T cell repertoires in COVID-19. Study overall: Collection of acute and convalescent COVID-19 samples took place in the United States, Italy and Spain. Sample material is recorded as cDNA or gDNA derived from T cells, B-cell-depleted T cells, or PBMCs.

This clone appeared once. The CDR3 runs to 17 residues. The germline V and J ends were trimmed by 0 bases and 9 bases, with 21 bases remaining between them. CDR1 is GTSNPN and CDR2 is SVGIG in the germline V gene (reference sequence). Per the original data handling: Estimation of nucleated cell counts relied on the amplification of reference gene primers. The repertoire was sequenced with immunoSEQ multiplex PCR; TCRdb's copy has only in-frame clones and lacks some. Clone size and the V and J calls come from that table; the DNA yielded D and trimming. The data show 60,000 or so clones, 70% to 90% seen once.

The sequencing sample was made of peripheral blood. The sequence derives from a man aged 60-69 years with acute or convalescent COVID-19. The genes are TRBV30 and TRBJ1-6; tentatively, D is TRBD1 (5 bases). CDR3 coding DNA: TGTGCCTGGAGTGTATTTCCTAAGGGGCCGTGGAGTTCACCCCTCCACTTT. It codes for CAWSVFPKGPWSSPLHF. Combining the CDR3 with reference TRBV30 and TRBJ1-6 gives the whole variable domain SQTIHQWPATLVQPVGSPLSLECTVEGTSNPNLYWYRQAAGRGLQLLFYSVGIGQISSEVPQNLSASRPQDRQFILSSKKLLLSDSGFYLCAWSVFPKGPWSSPLHFGNGTRLTVT.